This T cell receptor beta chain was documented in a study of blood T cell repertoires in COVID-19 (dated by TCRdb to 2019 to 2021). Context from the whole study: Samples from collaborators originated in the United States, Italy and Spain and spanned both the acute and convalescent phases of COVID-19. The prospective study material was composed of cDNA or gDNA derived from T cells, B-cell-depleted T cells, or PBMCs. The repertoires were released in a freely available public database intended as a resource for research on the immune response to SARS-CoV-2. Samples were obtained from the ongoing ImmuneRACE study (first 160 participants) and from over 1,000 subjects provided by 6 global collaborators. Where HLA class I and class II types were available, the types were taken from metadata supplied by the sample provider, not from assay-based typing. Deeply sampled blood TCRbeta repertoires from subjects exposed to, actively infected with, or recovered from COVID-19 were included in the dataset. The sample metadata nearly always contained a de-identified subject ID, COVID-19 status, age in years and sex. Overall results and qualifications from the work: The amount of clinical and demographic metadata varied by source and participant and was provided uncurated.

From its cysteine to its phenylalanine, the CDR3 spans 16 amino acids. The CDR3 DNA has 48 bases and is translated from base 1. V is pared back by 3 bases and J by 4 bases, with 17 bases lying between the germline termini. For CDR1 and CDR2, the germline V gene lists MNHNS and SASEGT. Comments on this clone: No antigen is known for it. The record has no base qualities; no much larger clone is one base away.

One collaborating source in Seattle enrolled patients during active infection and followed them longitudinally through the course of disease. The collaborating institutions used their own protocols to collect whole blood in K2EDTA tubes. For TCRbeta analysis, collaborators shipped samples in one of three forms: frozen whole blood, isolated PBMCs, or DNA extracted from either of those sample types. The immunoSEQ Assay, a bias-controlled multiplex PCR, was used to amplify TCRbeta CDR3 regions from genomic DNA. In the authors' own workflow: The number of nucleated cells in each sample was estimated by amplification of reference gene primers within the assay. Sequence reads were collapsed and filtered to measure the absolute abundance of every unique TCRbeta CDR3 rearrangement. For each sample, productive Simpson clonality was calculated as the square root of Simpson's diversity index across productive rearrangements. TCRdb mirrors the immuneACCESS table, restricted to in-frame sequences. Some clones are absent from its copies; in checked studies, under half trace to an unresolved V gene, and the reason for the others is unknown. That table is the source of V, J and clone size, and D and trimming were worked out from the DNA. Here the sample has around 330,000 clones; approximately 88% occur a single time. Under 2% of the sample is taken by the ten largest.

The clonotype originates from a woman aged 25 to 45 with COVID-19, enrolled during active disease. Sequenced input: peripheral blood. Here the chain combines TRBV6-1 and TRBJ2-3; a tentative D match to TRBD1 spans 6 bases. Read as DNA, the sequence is TGTGCCAGCAGTGATGTCGTGACAGGTGAAGCAGATACGCAGTATTTT. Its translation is CASSDVVTGEADTQYF.